The sequence of this T cell receptor (beta chain) was determined in a study of technical replicates of blood from several donors. The CDR3 has 13 residues. Germline loops: CDR1 MDHEN, CDR2 SYDVKM. V shed 11 bases, J shed 6 bases, and the junction held 4 bases outside the gene matches. Sequencing used immunoSEQ multiplex PCR; TCRdb keeps in-frame clones, though not all of them. The data contain around 53,000 clones, around 83% of them singletons. This clone was found a few times. Sample: PBMCs. V is TRBV28 and J is TRBJ2-1; 13 bases match TRBD2. The TCR originated in a human donor in good health. Some clones in this sample may be carry-over from other donors' samples. The CDR3 loop reads CALTSGGSNEQFF. CDR3 DNA sequence: TGTGCCCTGACTAGCGGGGGGTCCAATGAGCAGTTCTTC.